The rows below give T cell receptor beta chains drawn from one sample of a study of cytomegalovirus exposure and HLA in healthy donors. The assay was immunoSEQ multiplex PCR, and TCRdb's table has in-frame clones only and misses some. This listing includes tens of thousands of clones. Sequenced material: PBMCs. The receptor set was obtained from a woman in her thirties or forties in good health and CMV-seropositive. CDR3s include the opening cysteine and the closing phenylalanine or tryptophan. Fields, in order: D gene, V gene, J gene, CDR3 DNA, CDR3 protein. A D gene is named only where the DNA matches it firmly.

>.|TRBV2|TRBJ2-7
TGTGCCAGCAGTGAGCAGGGCTACGAGCAGTACTTC
CASSEQGYEQYF
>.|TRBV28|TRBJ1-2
TGTGCCAGCAGTCCAAGGGGCGGCCTATTCCGCTACACCTTC
CASSPRGGLFRYTF
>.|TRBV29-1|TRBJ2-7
TGCAGCGTTGGGGTAGGGGGTATAGGCGAGCAGTACTTC
CSVGVGGIGEQYF
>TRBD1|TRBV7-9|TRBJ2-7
TGTGCCAGCAGCATCGACAGGGGCGTGCAGTACTTC
CASSIDRGVQYF
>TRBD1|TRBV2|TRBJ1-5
TGTGCCAGCAGGCAGGACAGGGATCAGCCCCAGCATTTT
CASRQDRDQPQHF
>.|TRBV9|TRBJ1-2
TGTGCCAGCAGCGTCTTCAGACATAACTATGGCTACACCTTC
CASSVFRHNYGYTF
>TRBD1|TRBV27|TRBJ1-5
TGTGCCAGCAGGAGACAGGGCCCAGGTCGTAGTAGCAATCAGCCCCAGCATTTT
CASRRQGPGRSSNQPQHF
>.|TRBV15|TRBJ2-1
TGTGCCACCAGCAGAGCGGGAACTTACAATGAGCAGTTCTTC
CATSRAGTYNEQFF
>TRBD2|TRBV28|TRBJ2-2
TGTGCCAGCAGTTTATCGCGGGGGGGCCCCGGGGAGCTGTTTTTT
CASSLSRGGPGELFF
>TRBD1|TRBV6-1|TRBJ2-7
TGTGCCAGCAGTGGGGACAGCCGGAGCTCCTACGAGCAGTACTTC
CASSGDSRSSYEQYF
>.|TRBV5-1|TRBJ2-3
TGCGCCAGCAGCTTGGATGTGCGGGGGCCCACAGATACGCAGTATTTT
CASSLDVRGPTDTQYF
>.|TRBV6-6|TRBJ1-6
TGTGCCAGCAGTCCAGGGACACCTTATAATTCACCCCTCCACTTT
CASSPGTPYNSPLHF
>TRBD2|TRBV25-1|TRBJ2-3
TGTGCCAGCAGTGAACTAGCGGACACAGATACGCAGTATTTT
CASSELADTDTQYF
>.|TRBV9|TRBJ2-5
TGTGCCAGCGGGCCCAGGGTACTACAAGAGACCCAGTACTTC
CASGPRVLQETQYF
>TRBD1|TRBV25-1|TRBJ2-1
TGTGCCAGCAGTGAAAGGGGACAGAGTTACAATGAGCAGTTCTTC
CASSERGQSYNEQFF
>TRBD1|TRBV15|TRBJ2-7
TGTGCCACCAGCAGGGGAAGGCAGGGGGCTGACGAGCAGTACTTC
CATSRGRQGADEQYF
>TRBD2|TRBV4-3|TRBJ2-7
TGCGCCAGCAGCCAAGATGAGCGGGGTACCTACGAGCAGTACTTC
CASSQDERGTYEQYF
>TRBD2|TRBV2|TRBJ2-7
TGTGCCAGCAGTCACATTCCAGGGACTAGCGGGAGTGATGAGCAGTACTTC
CASSHIPGTSGSDEQYF
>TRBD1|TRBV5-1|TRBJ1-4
TGCGCCAGCAGCCGCGCAGGGGGCGCCGGTGAAAAACTGTTTTTT
CASSRAGGAGEKLFF
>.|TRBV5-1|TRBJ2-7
TGCGCCAGCAGCTTTGAGGGATCCTACGAGCAGTACTTC
CASSFEGSYEQYF
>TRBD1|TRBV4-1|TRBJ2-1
TGCGCCAGCAGCCAAGGGACAGGGTTAAATGAGCAGTTCTTC
CASSQGTGLNEQFF
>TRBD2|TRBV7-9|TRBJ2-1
TGTGCCAGCAGCATACCGGGACTAGCGGGAGGGCTTGAGCAGTTCTTC
CASSIPGLAGGLEQFF
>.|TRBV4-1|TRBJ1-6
TGCGCCAGCAGCCAAGTATTGGAGCAGGGCAATTCACCCCTCCACTTT
CASSQVLEQGNSPLHF
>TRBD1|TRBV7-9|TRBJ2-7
TGTGCCAGCAGGAATACAGGGGCGCGGGACGAGCAGTACTTC
CASRNTGARDEQYF
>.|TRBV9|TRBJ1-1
TGTGCCAGCAGCGTAGCCAGTAACACTGAAGCTTTCTTT
CASSVASNTEAFF
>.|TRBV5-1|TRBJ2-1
TGCGCCAGCAGCTTGGGCAGGGACAATGAGCAGTTCTTC
CASSLGRDNEQFF
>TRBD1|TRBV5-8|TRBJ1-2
TGTGCCAGCAGCTTGGGCCACAGGGGGAACCTCTTC
CASSLGHRGNLF
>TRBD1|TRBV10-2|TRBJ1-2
TGCGCCAGCAGTGATTTAGGGGGCGCCGGTGGCTACACCTTC
CASSDLGGAGGYTF
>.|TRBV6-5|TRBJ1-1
TGTGTCGTCGGCAGGCTCCCTGAAGCTTTCTTT
CVVGRLPEAFF
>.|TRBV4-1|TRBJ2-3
TGCGCCAGCAGCCACATTGAGGGGGGGGGTGGCGCAGATACGCAGTATTTT
CASSHIEGGGGADTQYF
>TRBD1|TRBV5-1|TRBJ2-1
TGCGCCAGCAGTCCGGGACAGGTATACAATGAGCAGTTCTTC
CASSPGQVYNEQFF
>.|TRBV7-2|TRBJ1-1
TGTGCCAGCAGCTTAGGTGCCAGGGCGCGAGATGGAGCTTTCTTT
CASSLGARARDGAFF
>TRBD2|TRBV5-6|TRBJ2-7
TGTGCCAGCAGCCTGGGACTAGCTGTACCGCGGGGGCAGTACTTC
CASSLGLAVPRGQYF
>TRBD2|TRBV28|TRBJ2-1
TGTGCCAGCAGTCCCCCGGAGCGGGGGGTCTACAATGAGCAGTTCTTC
CASSPPERGVYNEQFF
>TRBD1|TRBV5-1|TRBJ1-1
TGCGCCAGCAGCGGCGGGACAGGGAACACTGAAGCTTTCTTT
CASSGGTGNTEAFF
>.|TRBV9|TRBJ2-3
TGTGCCAGCAGCTCGGAGGGGATGACAGATACGCAGTATTTT
CASSSEGMTDTQYF
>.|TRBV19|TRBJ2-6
TGTGCCATGGCCTCATTGGGCAATGGGGCCAACGTCCTGACTTTC
CAMASLGNGANVLTF
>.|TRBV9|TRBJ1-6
TGTGCCAGCAGCGCCCTAACAGGAAATTCACCCCTCCACTTT
CASSALTGNSPLHF
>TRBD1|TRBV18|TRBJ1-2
TGTGCCAGCTCACCGTTAGGACAGGGTGACTATGGCTACACCTTC
CASSPLGQGDYGYTF
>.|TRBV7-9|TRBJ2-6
TGTGCCAGCGGAGAACGGGAGTCGGGGGCCAACGTCCTGACTTTC
CASGERESGANVLTF
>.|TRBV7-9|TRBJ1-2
TGTGCCAGCAGGGGGGAGGGGACTAATGGCTACACCTTC
CASRGEGTNGYTF
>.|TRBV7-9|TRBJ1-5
TGTGCCAGCAGCGCAACCGGGACACAAGATCAGCCCCAGCATTTT
CASSATGTQDQPQHF
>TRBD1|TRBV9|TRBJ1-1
TGTGCCAGCAGCCCACGTCAGGGGGAAGGAACTGAAGCTTTCTTT
CASSPRQGEGTEAFF
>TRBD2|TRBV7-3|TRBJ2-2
TGTGCCAGCAGCCTAACTACCTCGGGGGGGCGTGGCGGCACCGGGGAGCTGTTTTTT
CASSLTTSGGRGGTGELFF
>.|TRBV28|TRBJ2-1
TGTGCCAGCAGGTGGGGGGGGCGGTTTGAGCAGTTCTTC
CASRWGGRFEQFF
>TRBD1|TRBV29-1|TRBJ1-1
TGCAGCGTTGGCGGGACAGGGGTCAGTACTGAAGCTTTCTTT
CSVGGTGVSTEAFF
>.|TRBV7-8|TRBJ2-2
TGTGCCAGCAGCTTAGGAGCGTTGCGGGTATCGAACACCGGGGAGCTGTTTTTT
CASSLGALRVSNTGELFF
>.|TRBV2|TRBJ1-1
TGTGCCACTAACGTAGCTGAAGCTTTCTTT
CATNVAEAFF
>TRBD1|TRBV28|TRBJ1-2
TGTGCCAGCAGTTGGGGGGACAGGGACTTCGAAGGCTACACCTTC
CASSWGDRDFEGYTF
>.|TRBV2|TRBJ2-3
TGTGCCACGAGACAGGACACAGATACGCAGTATTTT
CATRQDTDTQYF
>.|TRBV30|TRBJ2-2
TGTGCCTGGAGTGTAAGTTTGGGGGCCACCGGGGAGCTGTTTTTT
CAWSVSLGATGELFF
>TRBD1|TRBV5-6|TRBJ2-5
TGTGCCAGCAGCCCGACAGGGCGTGAGACCCAGTACTTC
CASSPTGRETQYF